This entry features one T cell receptor (beta chain) sequence. Germline CDR1 is SGDLS and CDR2 is YYNGEE. Trimming removed 2 bases from V and 0 bases from J, with 11 bases in between. The CDR3 runs 15 residues. Generated by immunoSEQ multiplex PCR, the TCRdb table keeps only in-frame clones and is missing some. The sample lists 190,000 or so clones; about 88% were seen once. The entry originates in a study of blood T cell repertoires in COVID-19. For the study at large: Donors in the United States, Italy and Spain gave samples during acute or convalescent COVID-19. PBMCs, B-cell-depleted T cells, or T cells provided the cDNA or gDNA that made up the material.

The chain joins TRBV9 to TRBJ1-2, with TRBD1 as a possible D gene (5 bases). The origin of this receptor is a woman in her thirties with active or convalescent COVID-19. Sequencing used peripheral blood. The CDR3 loop reads CASSVPGDSNYGYTF. CDR3 sequence (DNA): TGTGCCAGCAGCGTCCCGGGGGATTCTAACTATGGCTACACCTTC.